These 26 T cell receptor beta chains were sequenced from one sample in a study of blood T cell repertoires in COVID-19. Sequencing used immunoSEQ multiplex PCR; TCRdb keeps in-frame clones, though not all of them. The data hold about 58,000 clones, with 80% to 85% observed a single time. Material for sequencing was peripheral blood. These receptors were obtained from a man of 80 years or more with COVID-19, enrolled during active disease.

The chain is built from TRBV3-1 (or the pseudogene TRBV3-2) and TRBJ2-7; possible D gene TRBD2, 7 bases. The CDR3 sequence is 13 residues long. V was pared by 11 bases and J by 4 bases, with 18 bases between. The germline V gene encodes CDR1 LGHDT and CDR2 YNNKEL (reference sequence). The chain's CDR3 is CASRGGGTYEQYF. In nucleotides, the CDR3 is TGTGCCTCCAGAGGGGGGGGAACTTACGAGCAGTACTTC.

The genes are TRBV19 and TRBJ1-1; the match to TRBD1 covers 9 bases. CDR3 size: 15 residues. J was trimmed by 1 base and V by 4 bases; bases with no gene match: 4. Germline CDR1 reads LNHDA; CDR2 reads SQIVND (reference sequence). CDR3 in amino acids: CASSRPGQGNTEAFF. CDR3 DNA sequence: TGTGCCAGTAGTAGGCCGGGACAGGGGAACACTGAAGCTTTCTTT.

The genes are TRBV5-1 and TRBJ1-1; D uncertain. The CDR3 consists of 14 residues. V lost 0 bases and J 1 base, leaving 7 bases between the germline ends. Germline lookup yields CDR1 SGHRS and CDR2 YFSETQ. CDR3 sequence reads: CASSLDSPNTEAFF. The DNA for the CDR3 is TGCGCCAGCAGCTTGGACAGTCCGAACACTGAAGCTTTCTTT.

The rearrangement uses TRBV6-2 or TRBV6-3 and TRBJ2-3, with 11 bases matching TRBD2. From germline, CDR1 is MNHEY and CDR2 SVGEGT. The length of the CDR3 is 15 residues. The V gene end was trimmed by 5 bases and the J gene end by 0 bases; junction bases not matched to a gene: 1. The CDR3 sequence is CASSRLAGSTDTQYF. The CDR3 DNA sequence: TGTGCCAGCAGTAGACTAGCGGGGAGCACAGATACGCAGTATTTT.

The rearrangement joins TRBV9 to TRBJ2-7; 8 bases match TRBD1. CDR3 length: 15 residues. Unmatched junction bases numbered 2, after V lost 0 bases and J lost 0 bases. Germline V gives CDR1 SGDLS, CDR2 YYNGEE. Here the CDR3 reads CASSVGQGPSYEQYF. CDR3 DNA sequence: TGTGCCAGCAGCGTAGGACAGGGGCCCTCCTACGAGCAGTACTTC.

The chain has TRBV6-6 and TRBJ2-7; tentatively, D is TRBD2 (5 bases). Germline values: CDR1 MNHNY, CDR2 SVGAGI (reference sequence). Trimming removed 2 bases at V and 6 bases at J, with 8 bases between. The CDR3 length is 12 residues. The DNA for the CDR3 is TGTGCCAGCAGTTACGAGGGAGTCGAGCAGTACGTC. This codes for CASSYEGVEQYV.

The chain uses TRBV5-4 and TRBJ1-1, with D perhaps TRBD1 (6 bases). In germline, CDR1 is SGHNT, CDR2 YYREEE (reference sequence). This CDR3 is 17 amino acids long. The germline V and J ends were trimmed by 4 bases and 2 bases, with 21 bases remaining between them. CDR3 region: CASSGLGRGIDNTEAFF. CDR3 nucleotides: TGTGCCAGCAGCGGCCTCGGCAGGGGCATCGATAACACTGAAGCTTTCTTT.

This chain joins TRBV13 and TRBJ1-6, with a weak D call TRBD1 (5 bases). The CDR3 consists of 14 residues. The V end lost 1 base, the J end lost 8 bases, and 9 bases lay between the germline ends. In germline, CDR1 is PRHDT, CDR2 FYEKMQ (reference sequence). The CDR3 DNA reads TGTGCCAGCAGCTTAGAAGGGGAGGATTCACCCCTCCACTTT. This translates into CASSLEGEDSPLHF.

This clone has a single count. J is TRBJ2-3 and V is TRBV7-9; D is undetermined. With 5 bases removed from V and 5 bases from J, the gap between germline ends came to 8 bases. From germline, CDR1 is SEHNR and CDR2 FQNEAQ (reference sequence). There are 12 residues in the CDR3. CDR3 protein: CASSPRLDTQYF. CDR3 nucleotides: TGTGCCAGCAGCCCGAGATTAGATACGCAGTATTTT.

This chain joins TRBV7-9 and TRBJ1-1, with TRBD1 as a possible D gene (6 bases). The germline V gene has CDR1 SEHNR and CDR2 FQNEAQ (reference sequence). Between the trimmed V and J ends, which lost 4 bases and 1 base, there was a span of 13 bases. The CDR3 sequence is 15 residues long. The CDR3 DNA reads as TGTGCCAGCAGCTCCGCAGGGGCGCCGAACACTGAAGCTTTCTTT. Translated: CASSSAGAPNTEAFF.

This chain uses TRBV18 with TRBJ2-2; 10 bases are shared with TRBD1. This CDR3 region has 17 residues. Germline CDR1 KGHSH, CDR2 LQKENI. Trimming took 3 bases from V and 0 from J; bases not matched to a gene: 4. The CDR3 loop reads CASSPDRGRTNTGELFF. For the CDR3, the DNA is TGTGCCAGCTCACCCGACAGGGGGCGCACGAACACCGGGGAGCTGTTTTTT.

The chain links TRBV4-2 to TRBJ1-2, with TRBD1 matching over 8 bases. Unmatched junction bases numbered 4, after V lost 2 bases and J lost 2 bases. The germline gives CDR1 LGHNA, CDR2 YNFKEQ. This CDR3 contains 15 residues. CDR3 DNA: TGTGCCAGCAGCCAACCCGGGACAGGAAACTATGGCTACACCTTC. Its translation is CASSQPGTGNYGYTF.

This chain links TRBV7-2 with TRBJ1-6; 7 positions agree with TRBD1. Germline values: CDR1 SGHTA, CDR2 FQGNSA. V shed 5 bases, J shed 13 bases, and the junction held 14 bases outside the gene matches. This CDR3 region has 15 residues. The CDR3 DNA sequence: TGTGCCAGCAGCCCAAACCTGACAGGGAGTGGGCCCCTCCACTTT. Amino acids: CASSPNLTGSGPLHF.

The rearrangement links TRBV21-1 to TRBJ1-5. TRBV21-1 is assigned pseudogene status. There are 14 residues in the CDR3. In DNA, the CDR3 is TGTGCCAGCAGCAAGGGGCGGGGGAATCAGCCCCAGCATTTT. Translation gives CASSKGRGNQPQHF.

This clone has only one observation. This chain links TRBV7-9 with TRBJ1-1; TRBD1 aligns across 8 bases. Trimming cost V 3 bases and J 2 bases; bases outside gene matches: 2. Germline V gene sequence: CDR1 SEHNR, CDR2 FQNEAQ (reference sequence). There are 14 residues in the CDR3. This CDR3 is CASSLGQANTEAFF. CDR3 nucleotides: TGTGCCAGCAGCTTGGGACAGGCAAACACTGAAGCTTTCTTT.

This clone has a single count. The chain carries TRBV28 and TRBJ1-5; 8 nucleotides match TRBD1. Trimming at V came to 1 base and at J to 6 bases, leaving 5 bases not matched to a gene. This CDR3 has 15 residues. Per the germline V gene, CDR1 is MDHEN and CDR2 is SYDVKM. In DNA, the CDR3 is TGTGCCAGCAGTTTATCCAGGGGGCTCAGTCAGCCCCAGCATTTT. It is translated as CASSLSRGLSQPQHF.

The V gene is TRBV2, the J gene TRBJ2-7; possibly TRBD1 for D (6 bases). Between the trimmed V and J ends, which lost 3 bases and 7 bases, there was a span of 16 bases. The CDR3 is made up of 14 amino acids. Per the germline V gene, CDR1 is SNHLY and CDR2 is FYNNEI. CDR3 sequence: CASSDLTRGVEQYF. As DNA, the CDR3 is TGTGCCAGCAGTGACTTGACCAGGGGAGTGGAGCAGTACTTC. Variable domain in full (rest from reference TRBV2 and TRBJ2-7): EPEVTQTPSHQVTQMGQEVILRCVPISNHLYFYWYRQILGQKVEFLVSFYNNEISEKSEIFDDQFSVERPDGSNFTLKIRSTKLEDSAMYFCASSDLTRGVEQYFGPGTRLTVT.

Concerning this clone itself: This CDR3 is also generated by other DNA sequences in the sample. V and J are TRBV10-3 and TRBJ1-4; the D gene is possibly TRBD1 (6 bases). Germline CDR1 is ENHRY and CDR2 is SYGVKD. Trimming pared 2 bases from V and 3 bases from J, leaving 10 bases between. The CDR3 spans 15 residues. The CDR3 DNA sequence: TGTGCCATCAGTGAGCAGACAGGAGCTAATGAAAAACTGTTTTTT. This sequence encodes CAISEQTGANEKLFF.

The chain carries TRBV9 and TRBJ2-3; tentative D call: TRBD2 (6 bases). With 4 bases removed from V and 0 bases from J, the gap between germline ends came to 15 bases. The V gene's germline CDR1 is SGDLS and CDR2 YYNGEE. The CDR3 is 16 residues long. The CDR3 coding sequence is TGTGCCAGCAGCCATTTAGCGGAACTTAGCACAGATACGCAGTATTTT. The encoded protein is CASSHLAELSTDTQYF. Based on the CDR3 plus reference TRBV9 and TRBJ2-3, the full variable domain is DSGVTQTPKHLITATGQRVTLRCSPRSGDLSVYWYQQSLDQGLQFLIQYYNGEERAKGNILERFSAQQFPDLHSELNLSSLELGDSALYFCASSHLAELSTDTQYFGPGTRLTVL.

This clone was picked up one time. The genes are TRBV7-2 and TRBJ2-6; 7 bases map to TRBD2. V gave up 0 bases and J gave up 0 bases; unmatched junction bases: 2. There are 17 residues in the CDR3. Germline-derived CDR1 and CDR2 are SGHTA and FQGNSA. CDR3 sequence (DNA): TGTGCCAGCAGCTTAGCGCGGGGGTTCTCTGGGGCCAACGTCCTGACTTTC. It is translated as CASSLARGFSGANVLTF.

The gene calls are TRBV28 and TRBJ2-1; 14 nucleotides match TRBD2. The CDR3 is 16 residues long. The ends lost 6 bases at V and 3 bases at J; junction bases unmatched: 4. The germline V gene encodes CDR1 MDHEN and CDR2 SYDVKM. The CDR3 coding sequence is TGTGCCAGCAGCATCGGACTAGCGGGGGGCTACAATGAGCAGTTCTTC. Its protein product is CASSIGLAGGYNEQFF.

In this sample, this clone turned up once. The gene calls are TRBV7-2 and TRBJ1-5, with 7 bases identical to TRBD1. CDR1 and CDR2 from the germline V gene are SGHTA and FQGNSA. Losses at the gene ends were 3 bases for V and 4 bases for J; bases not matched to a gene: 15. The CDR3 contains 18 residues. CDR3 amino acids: CASSLEGYTTQGNQPQHF. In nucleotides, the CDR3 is TGTGCCAGCAGCTTGGAGGGATACACCACACAGGGGAATCAGCCCCAGCATTTT.

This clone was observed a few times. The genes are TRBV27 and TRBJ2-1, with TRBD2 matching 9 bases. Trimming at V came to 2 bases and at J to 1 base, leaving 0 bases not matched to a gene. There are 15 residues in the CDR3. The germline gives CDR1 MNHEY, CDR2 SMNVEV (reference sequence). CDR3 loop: CASSLAGGSYNEQFF. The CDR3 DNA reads TGTGCCAGCAGTTTAGCGGGAGGGTCCTACAATGAGCAGTTCTTC.

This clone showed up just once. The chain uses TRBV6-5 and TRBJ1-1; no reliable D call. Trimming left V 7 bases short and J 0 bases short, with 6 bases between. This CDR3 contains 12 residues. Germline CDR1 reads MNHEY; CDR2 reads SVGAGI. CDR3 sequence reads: CASKQMNTEAFF. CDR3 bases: TGTGCCAGCAAACAGATGAACACTGAAGCTTTCTTT.

As DNA, the CDR3 is TGTGCCAGCAGCCGGTTAGCTGAAGCTTTCTTT. Translating gives CASSRLAEAFF. This chain joins TRBV28 and TRBJ1-1, with no clear D. V was trimmed by 6 bases and J by 6 bases, leaving 8 bases between them. Germline values: CDR1 MDHEN, CDR2 SYDVKM. There are 11 residues in the CDR3.

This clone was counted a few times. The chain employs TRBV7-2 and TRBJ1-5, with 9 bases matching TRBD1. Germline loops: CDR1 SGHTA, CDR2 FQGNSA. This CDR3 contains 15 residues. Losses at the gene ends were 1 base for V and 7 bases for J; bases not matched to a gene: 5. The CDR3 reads CASSLVQGAEQPQHF. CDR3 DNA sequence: TGTGCCAGCAGCTTAGTACAGGGGGCAGAGCAGCCCCAGCATTTT.